A single sample gave rise to the 20 T cell receptor beta chains below, sequenced in a study of blood T cells in healthy people across ages. A second PCR of roughly 6 to 12 cycles used a sample-barcoded 5' primer and a J-beta primer mix. Using its own MiXCR run on the 5' RACE reads, TCRdb lists one record per CDR3 protein. This table has about 1.7 million distinct CDR3 sequences, roughly 27% appearing once. Sequenced input: blood. These receptor sequences come from a woman younger than 45 in good health.

V is TRBV20-1 and J is TRBJ2-1; D is undetermined. The CDR3 totals 14 residues. The germline V gene has CDR1 DFQATT and CDR2 SNEGSKA (reference sequence). V was shortened by 1 base and J by 3 bases, with 10 bases between the two germline ends. In DNA, the CDR3 is TGCAGTGCTAGAGTCAAGGCGGTCTACAATGAGCAGTTCTTC. Protein sequence: CSARVKAVYNEQFF.

This clonotype was seen only a few times. This chain uses TRBV6-4 with TRBJ1-5, with D maybe TRBD1 (6 bases). Germline lookup yields CDR1 MRHNA and CDR2 SNTAGT. The CDR3 extends over 15 amino acids. Trimming stripped 2 bases from V and 5 bases from J, with 13 bases between. The CDR3 loop reads CASSDLQGCDQPQHF. The CDR3 DNA is TGTGCCAGCAGTGACCTACAGGGTTGCGATCAGCCCCAGCATTTT.

Only a few counts were recorded for this clonotype. The gene calls are TRBV2 and TRBJ2-1; TRBD1 aligns across 9 bases. The CDR3 consists of 15 residues. Germline-derived CDR1 and CDR2 are SNHLY and FYNNEI. V lost 4 bases to trimming and J lost 5 bases; unmatched junction nucleotides: 6. CDR3 bases: TGTGCCAGCAGTGCCGGGACAGGGAGGCACAATGAGCAGTTCTTC. As protein: CASSAGTGRHNEQFF.

This clonotype occurred a few times. The chain combines TRBV5-6 with TRBJ1-2; D remains unclear. The CDR3 runs 14 residues. Germline CDR1 is SGHDT and CDR2 is YYEEEE. With 0 bases removed from V and 4 bases from J, the gap between germline ends came to 10 bases. In nucleotides, the CDR3 is TGTGCCAGCAGCTTGGCGGGCCACAGCTATGGCTACACCTTC. This codes for CASSLAGHSYGYTF.

This chain uses TRBV7-2 with TRBJ1-4; TRBD1 aligns across 9 bases. CDR1 SGHTA and CDR2 FQGNSA come from the germline V gene. There are 15 residues in the CDR3. Trimming removed 5 bases from V and 5 bases from J; junction bases left unmatched: 6. CDR3: CASSPQGAGNEKLFF. In DNA form, the CDR3 reads TGTGCCAGCAGCCCACAGGGGGCAGGAAATGAAAAACTGTTTTTT.

Many counts were recorded for this clonotype. This chain connects TRBV10-3 to TRBJ2-3; no definite D call. The length of the CDR3 is 14 residues. Trimming shortened V by 4 bases and J by 2 bases, and 10 bases separated the two germline ends. The germline V gene has CDR1 ENHRY and CDR2 SYGVKD. The CDR3 DNA sequence: TGTGCCATCAGTGCAAGGCAGGACACAGATACGCAGTATTTT. It specifies CAISARQDTDTQYF.

The genes are TRBV5-6 and TRBJ2-7; D possibly uses TRBD1 or TRBD2 (6 bases each). This CDR3 contains 15 residues. Germline values: CDR1 SGHDT, CDR2 YYEEEE. Trimming left V 5 bases short and J 8 bases short, with 23 bases between. DNA for the CDR3: TGTGCCAGCAGACCCGGGGGCGGGACGTCCCTCAAGCAGTACTTC. Amino acids: CASRPGGGTSLKQYF.

The chain recombines TRBV3-1 with TRBJ2-7; 11 nucleotides align to TRBD1. The CDR3 is 14 amino acids. V gave up 4 bases and J gave up 5 bases; unmatched junction bases: 4. CDR1 is LGHDT and CDR2 is YNNKEL in the germline V gene (reference sequence). The CDR3 spells CASSPRDRGNEQYF. DNA for the CDR3: TGTGCCAGCAGCCCCCGGGACAGGGGGAACGAGCAGTACTTC.

This clonotype has more than one count but fewer than ten. The chain recombines TRBV28 with TRBJ2-5, with 12 positions matching TRBD2. The DNA end is more similar to TRBJ2-7, so the J call may be wrong. The CDR3 is 13 residues long. Per germline, CDR1 MDHEN and CDR2 SYDVKM. The CDR3 spells CASSSTSGSEQYF. The CDR3 coding sequence is TGTGCCAGCAGTTCGACTAGCGGGAGCGAGCAGTACTTC.

The chain uses TRBV6-1 and TRBJ1-4; tentatively, D is TRBD1 (5 bases). V shed 3 bases and J shed 6 bases, with 14 bases lying between them. The CDR3 covers 15 residues. Germline V CDR1 and CDR2: MNHNS, SASEGT. CDR3 nucleotides: TGTGCCAGCAGTGATGGGGCAGGGTCCCATGAAAAACTGTTTTTT. As protein: CASSDGAGSHEKLFF.

The rearrangement links TRBV12-3 or TRBV12-4 to TRBJ1-5; tentative D call: TRBD1 (6 bases). Trimming took 0 bases from V and 5 from J, leaving 20 bases between them. CDR3 length: 18 amino acids. Here the CDR3 reads CASSLARDRGQLDQPQHF. The CDR3, as DNA: TGTGCCAGCAGTTTAGCAAGGGATCGGGGGCAGTTGGATCAGCCCCAGCATTTT.

This clonotype occurred many times. The chain is built from TRBV7-2 and TRBJ2-5; 10 bases match TRBD2. V shed 3 bases and J 1 base; nucleotides not matched to a gene: 5. Germline CDR1 SGHTA, CDR2 FQGNSA. The CDR3 contains 16 residues. CDR3 bases: TGTGCCAGCAGCTTGAGACTAGCGGGTCCCCAAGAGACCCAGTACTTC. Its protein product is CASSLRLAGPQETQYF.

The chain joins TRBV14 to TRBJ2-3, with TRBD1 as a possible D gene (5 bases). Trimming left V 11 bases short and J 4 bases short, with 19 bases between. The CDR3 has 14 residues. CDR1 SGHDN and CDR2 FVKESK come from the germline V gene. The DNA for the CDR3 is TGTGCCTCAGGGTTGGGGCTATTAGCAGATACGCAGTATTTT. Amino acids: CASGLGLLADTQYF.

To note about this clonotype: A much larger clone differs by one base, so this may be a read error. This chain uses TRBV28 with TRBJ2-5, with D hard to call. This CDR3 spans 15 amino acids. The germline gives CDR1 MDHEN, CDR2 SYDVKM. The CDR3 here is CTSIPIDRGQETQYF. CDR3 DNA: TGTACCAGCATCCCGATAGATAGAGGTCAAGAGACCCAGTACTTC.

This clonotype was picked up a small number of times. The genes are TRBV2 and TRBJ1-6; tentative D call: TRBD1 (6 bases). The CDR3 loop spans 14 amino acids. Germline V CDR1 and CDR2: SNHLY, FYNNEI. The V gene lost 6 bases and the J gene lost 10 bases, with 16 bases spanning the gap. The CDR3, as DNA: TGTGCCAGCAGCCGGGACACCGCTATATCACCCCTCCACTTT. Protein sequence: CASSRDTAISPLHF.

This clonotype occurred a few times. The chain recombines TRBV4-2 with TRBJ1-2; D gene uncertain. V dropped 0 bases and J dropped 4 bases, with 9 bases sitting between them. Germline V lookup: CDR1 LGHNA, CDR2 YNFKEQ. The CDR3 sequence is 14 residues long. The DNA of the CDR3 is TGTGCCAGCAGCCAAGATTTATACACCTATGGCTACACCTTC. Amino acid sequence: CASSQDLYTYGYTF.

In this sample, this clonotype turned up many times. The chain joins TRBV29-1 to TRBJ2-1; TRBD1 agrees at 11 bases. This CDR3 comprises 13 residues. CDR1 is SQVTM, CDR2 ANQGSEA, per germline. J gave up 10 bases and V 1 base, and 3 bases lay outside the gene matches. CDR3: CSVEGTGGREQFF. DNA of the CDR3: TGCAGCGTTGAAGGGACAGGGGGCAGAGAGCAGTTCTTC.

Comments on this clonotype: A much larger clone differs from this one at a single base, so this may be a read error. This chain uses TRBV27 with TRBJ2-5; TRBD2 matches 9 bases. Per germline, CDR1 MNHEY and CDR2 SMNVEV (reference sequence). The CDR3 has 16 residues. V lost 2 bases, J lost 11 bases, and 15 bases stayed unmatched. The CDR3 here is CASSLGPSGVYNEQYF. In DNA form, the CDR3 reads TGTGCCAGCAGTTTAGGGCCTAGCGGGGTATACAATGAGCAGTACTTC.

The genes are TRBV20-1 and TRBJ2-2; no reliable D call. There are 12 residues in the CDR3. Germline CDR1 reads DFQATT; CDR2 reads SNEGSKA (reference sequence). V lost 3 bases and J lost 5, with 7 bases in between. The CDR3 DNA reads as TGCAGTGCTAGTATGGGTACCGGGGAGCTGTTTTTT. It specifies CSASMGTGELFF.

This clonotype was detected a few times. This chain joins TRBV20-1 and TRBJ2-3, with D hard to call. Germline V gives CDR1 DFQATT, CDR2 SNEGSKA (reference sequence). The ends were cut back, 1 base at V and 0 bases at J, with 8 bases in the middle. CDR3 length: 14 residues. For the CDR3, the DNA is TGCAGTGCTAGAGGAGAGAAAAGCACAGATACGCAGTATTTT. It encodes CSARGEKSTDTQYF.